A selection of T cell receptor beta chains follows, all from one sample in a study of T cells in Graves' hyperthyroidism and ophthalmopathy. TCRdb itself ran the multiplex PCR reads through MiXCR, one entry per CDR3 protein. Here the sample spans under 400,000 distinct CDR3 sequences, around 13% being singletons. What was sequenced was blood. The source is a woman aged 18-29 years with Graves' hyperthyroidism. The CDR3 runs from the conserved cysteine through the conserved F or W. The order of the fields is clone size, V gene, D gene, CDR3 length, J gene, CDR3 DNA, CDR3 protein. D genes are given only for firm matches. Expanded clones get a size class; other rows say once, few or many, or leave the size out.

many	TRBV12-3/TRBV12-4	NA	16	TRBJ2-7	TGTGCCAGCAGTAATGGTTTAGGGGTCGGAGAATACGAGCAGTACTTC	CASSNGLGVGEYEQYF
many	TRBV24-1	NA	17	TRBJ2-5	TGTGCCACCAGTGACCTCCGGGCAGGAGGGGGCTGGGGGACCCAGTACTTC	CATSDLRAGGGWGTQYF
many	TRBV9	NA	14	TRBJ2-7	TGTGCCAGCAGCCCGCGACAGTCCTCCTACGAGCAGTACTTC	CASSPRQSSYEQYF
many	TRBV20-1	TRBD1	14	TRBJ1-5	TGCAGTGCCCATTCGGACAGGGCAGGTCAGCCCCAGCATTTT	CSAHSDRAGQPQHF
many	TRBV7-9	NA	17	TRBJ1-5	TGTGCCAGCAGCTTAAGGGGGGCAGGCAGGGGCCGGGGGCCCCAGCATTTT	CASSLRGAGRGRGPQHF
many	TRBV6-5	NA	15	TRBJ2-5	TGTGCCAGCAGTTACTCGGCTCCCCCGGGGGAGACCCAGTACTTC	CASSYSAPPGETQYF
many	TRBV3-1	TRBD1	15	TRBJ1-5	TGTGCCAGCAGCCCGACAGGGTATAGCAATCAGCCCCAGCATTTT	CASSPTGYSNQPQHF
few	TRBV28	NA	17	TRBJ1-4	TGTGCCAGCACTCTTGGGGCAGGGAGGGGGGGAAGGGAAAAACTGTTTTTT	CASTLGAGRGGREKLFF
few	TRBV4-1	NA	13	TRBJ1-3	TGCGCCAGCACCCCCTCCTCTGGAAACACCATATATTTT	CASTPSSGNTIYF
many	TRBV12-3/TRBV12-4	TRBD1	15	TRBJ2-3	TGTGCCAGCAGCGGACAGGCGTGGGGCTATGGTACGCAGTATTTT	CASSGQAWGYGTQYF
NA	TRBV6-2/TRBV6-3	TRBD2	13	TRBJ2-3	TGTGCCAGCTATAGCGGGATTTCAGATACGCAGTATTTT	CASYSGISDTQYF
many	TRBV30	NA	14	TRBJ1-2	TGTGCCTGGAGCGTCTTAGGGGGTTCCTATGGCTACACCTTC	CAWSVLGGSYGYTF
many	TRBV14	TRBD2	16	TRBJ2-1	TGTGCCAGCAGTCCGATAGCGGGAGGGTCCTACAATGAGCAGTTCTTC	CASSPIAGGSYNEQFF
few	TRBV5-4	NA	14	TRBJ2-5	TGTGCCAGCAGCTGGACCAGGGTCCGGGAGACCCAGTACTTC	CASSWTRVRETQYF
many	TRBV4-1	TRBD2	15	TRBJ2-3	TGCGCCAGCAGCTTTACTAGCGGGGGCACAGATACGCAGTATTTT	CASSFTSGGTDTQYF
many	TRBV12-3/TRBV12-4	TRBD2	16	TRBJ2-4	TGTGCCAGCAGTTCCTCGACTAGCGGAGGCAAAAACATTCAGTACTTC	CASSSSTSGGKNIQYF
few	TRBV19	TRBD1	16	TRBJ1-5	TGTGCCAGTAGTATAGGGGACAGGGGTTTAAGTCAGCCCCAGCATTTT	CASSIGDRGLSQPQHF
once	TRBV7-9	NA	13	TRBJ1-2	TGTGCCAGCGCGGGGGGGGGCATCTATGGCTACACCTTC	CASAGGGIYGYTF
NA	TRBV14	NA	14	TRBJ2-2	TGTGCCAGCAGCCGGGGCTCGGGGATAGGGGAGCTGTTTTTT	CASSRGSGIGELFF
NA	TRBV28	NA	15	TRBJ2-6	TGTGCCAGCAGTGTTCAGACAGCTGGGGCCAACGTCCTGACTTTC	CASSVQTAGANVLTF
few	TRBV4-1	TRBD1	14	TRBJ2-7	TGCGCCAGCAGATCCCCCGGGACAGGGGACGAGCAGTACTTC	CASRSPGTGDEQYF
many	TRBV12-3/TRBV12-4	NA	13	TRBJ1-5	TGTGCCAGCAGTCGGGGTGAGGCTCAGCCCCAGCATTTT	CASSRGEAQPQHF
many	TRBV7-3	NA	13	TRBJ1-2	TGTGCCAGCAGCCCCCTGGTAGGGGATGGCTACACCTTC	CASSPLVGDGYTF
few	TRBV29-1	TRBD1	14	TRBJ2-7	TGCAGCGTGAGCGGACAGGGGAGCTCCTACGAGCAGTACTTC	CSVSGQGSSYEQYF
many	TRBV3-1	NA	15	TRBJ2-3	TGTGCCAGCAGCGCCGACTCCGATCAAGAAGATACGCAGTATTTT	CASSADSDQEDTQYF
many	TRBV20-1	NA	14	TRBJ1-4	TGCAGTGCTGGGGATGGGGGGCTGCTTGAAAAACTGTTTTTT	CSAGDGGLLEKLFF
many	TRBV14	NA	15	TRBJ2-5	TGTGCCAGCAGCCAAGAAGGACGGCTGGAAGAGACCCAGTACTTC	CASSQEGRLEETQYF
many	TRBV6-1	NA	15	TRBJ1-5	TGTGCCAGCAGTCCATCCCTATCAAGCAATCAGCCCCAGCATTTT	CASSPSLSSNQPQHF
many	TRBV20-1	NA	15	TRBJ1-5	TGCAGTGCTAGAGATCGTGTGAGAGGCAATCAGCCCCAGCATTTT	CSARDRVRGNQPQHF
many	TRBV5-6	NA	14	TRBJ2-1	TGTGCCAGCAGCTTCTTTGGGAGTATTAATGAGCAGTTCTTC	CASSFFGSINEQFF
many	TRBV28	NA	14	TRBJ1-3	TGTGCCAGCACCCAAAGAAGAATTGGAAACACCATATATTTT	CASTQRRIGNTIYF
many	TRBV10-3	NA	14	TRBJ2-7	TGTGCCATCAGCCACCCGGGACACCCCTACGAGCAGTACTTC	CAISHPGHPYEQYF
many	TRBV11-2	NA	14	TRBJ2-5	TGTGCCAGCAGCTTAGGGGCTAGCGTGGAGACCCAGTACTTC	CASSLGASVETQYF
NA	TRBV19	NA	14	TRBJ2-7	TGTGCCAGTAGATCCGGAGGGGGCAGCTACGAGCAGTACTTC	CASRSGGGSYEQYF
NA	TRBV20-1	TRBD1	13	TRBJ2-1	TGCACCCAAATGGCAGGGGGAATCAATGAGCAGTTCTTC	CTQMAGGINEQFF
many	TRBV7-9	TRBD2	16	TRBJ2-3	TGTGCCAGCAGGGGACTAGCGAAAGAGATGACAGATACGCAGTATTTT	CASRGLAKEMTDTQYF
many	TRBV3-1	NA	14	TRBJ2-7	TGTGCCAGCAGCCAAGCCACTCTCTCCTACGAGCAGTACTTC	CASSQATLSYEQYF
many	TRBV7-8	NA	16	TRBJ2-1	TGTGCCAGCAGCCCCCAGCGGACCCTATCCTACAATGAGCAGTTCTTC	CASSPQRTLSYNEQFF
many	TRBV7-2	NA	17	TRBJ2-3	TGTGCCAGCAGCTTGGGCAAGGGATCCTACGGCACAGATACGCAGTATTTT	CASSLGKGSYGTDTQYF
few	TRBV19	NA	16	TRBJ1-6	TGTGCCAGTAGTAAGGTGGCAGGGCGGACGGTCGCACCCCTCCACTTT	CASSKVAGRTVAPLHF
many	TRBV6-2/TRBV6-3	TRBD1	15	TRBJ1-5	TGTGCCAGCACCCAACAGGGGGCGAGCAATCAGCCCCAGCATTTT	CASTQQGASNQPQHF
many	TRBV15	TRBD2	18	TRBJ2-1	TGTGCCACCAGCAGAGATAGGCTAGCGGGAGGGGTTTACAATGAGCAGTTCTTC	CATSRDRLAGGVYNEQFF
many	TRBV13	NA	14	TRBJ2-3	TGTGCCAGCAGCCTGGCCAGTTTCGCAGATACGCAGTATTTT	CASSLASFADTQYF
few	TRBV2	NA	13	TRBJ2-2	TGTGCCAGCAGGACGGAAGACACCGGGGAGCTGTTTTTT	CASRTEDTGELFF
many	TRBV13	NA	12	TRBJ2-1	TGTGCCAGCAGCTGGGGAGGAACCGAGCAGTTCTTC	CASSWGGTEQFF
many	TRBV28	TRBD1	16	TRBJ1-6	TGTGCCAGCAGCCACGACAGGGGGCCGAGAAATTCACCCCTCCACTTT	CASSHDRGPRNSPLHF
many	TRBV18	TRBD1	15	TRBJ1-4	TGTGCCAGCTCACCACGGACAGGGAGGGATGAAAAACTGTTTTTT	CASSPRTGRDEKLFF
many	TRBV27	NA	13	TRBJ1-2	TGTGCCAGCAGTTTAGGGGGGTTCTATGGCTACACCTTC	CASSLGGFYGYTF
few	TRBV4-1	NA	17	TRBJ1-6	TGCGCCAGCAGCCAAGATCGAAGGCAGGTCTATAATTCACCCCTCCACTTT	CASSQDRRQVYNSPLHF